This T cell receptor beta chain was recorded in a study of Ad26.COV2.S vaccination and SARS-CoV-2 variants. CDR1 is SGHTA and CDR2 is FQGNSA in the germline V gene. V lost 5 bases and J lost 3; bases outside the gene matches: 5. The length of the CDR3 is 14 residues. Study-wide findings and caveats: Recipients of vaccine and of placebo showed similar breadth of their non-spike TCR repertoires.

In regard to this clone: The target antigen is unknown.

Sequencing was performed with immunoSEQ multiplex PCR; in TCRdb, only in-frame clones are kept and a portion is missing. This table has about 400,000 clones, 75% to 90% appearing once. This sample's treatment: some 20 received Ad26.COV2.S at low or high dose, single or two shots; about 5 received placebo; per-sample allocation not given. Specimens were obtained on day 63 following the first vaccine or placebo injection. The sequence came from a person between 18 and 65 years old who received the Ad26.COV2.S COVID-19 vaccine or a placebo. The chain employs TRBV7-2 and TRBJ2-5; TRBD1 matches 8 bases. Sequencing was performed on peripheral blood, taken in a trial of Ad26.COV2.S vaccine versus placebo. CDR3 loop: CASSPDRGKETQYF. CDR3 nucleotide sequence: TGTGCCAGCAGCCCTGACAGGGGTAAAGAGACCCAGTACTTC.